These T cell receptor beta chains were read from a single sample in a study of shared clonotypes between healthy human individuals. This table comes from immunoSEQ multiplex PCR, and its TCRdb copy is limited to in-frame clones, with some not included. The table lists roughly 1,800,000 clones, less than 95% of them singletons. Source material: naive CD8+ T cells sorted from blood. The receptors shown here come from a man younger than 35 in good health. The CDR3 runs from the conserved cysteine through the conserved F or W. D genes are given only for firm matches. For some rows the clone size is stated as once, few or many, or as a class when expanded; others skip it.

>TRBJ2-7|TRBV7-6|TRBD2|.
CASSLVPSGKEGQYF
TGTGCCAGCAGCTTAGTTCCTAGCGGGAAAGAGGGGCAGTACTTC
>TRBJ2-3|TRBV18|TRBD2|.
CASSPPGGEDTQYF
TGTGCCAGCTCACCACCGGGGGGGGAAGATACGCAGTATTTT
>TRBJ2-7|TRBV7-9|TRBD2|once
CASSFGITSGGSYEQYF
TGTGCCAGCAGCTTCGGGATCACTAGCGGGGGCTCCTACGAGCAGTACTTC
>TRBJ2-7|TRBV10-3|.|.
CAISDPTLGRNYEQYF
TGTGCCATCAGTGACCCCACCTTGGGACGGAACTACGAGCAGTACTTC
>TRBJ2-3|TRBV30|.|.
CAWSVVGTDTQYF
TGTGCCTGGAGTGTAGTGGGGACAGATACGCAGTATTTT
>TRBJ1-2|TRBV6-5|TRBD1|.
CASSPMQGAGGYTF
TGTGCCAGCAGTCCCATGCAGGGGGCGGGTGGCTACACCTTC
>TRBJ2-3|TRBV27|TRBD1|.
CASTQTGEWADTQYF
TGTGCCAGCACCCAGACAGGGGAGTGGGCAGATACGCAGTATTTT
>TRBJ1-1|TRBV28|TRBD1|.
CASNRDSQEAFF
TGTGCCAGCAATAGGGACAGCCAGGAAGCTTTCTTT
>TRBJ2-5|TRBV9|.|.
CASSVGSSIGRETQYF
TGTGCCAGCAGCGTAGGCTCCTCGATAGGGAGGGAGACCCAGTACTTC
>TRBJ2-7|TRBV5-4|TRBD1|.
CASSLELGTGAYEQYF
TGTGCCAGCAGCTTGGAATTGGGGACAGGAGCCTACGAGCAGTACTTC
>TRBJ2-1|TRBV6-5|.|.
CASSYSVGREQFF
TGTGCCAGCAGTTACTCCGTAGGACGTGAGCAGTTCTTC
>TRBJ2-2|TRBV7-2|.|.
CASSSPPRGNTGELFF
TGTGCCAGCAGCTCCCCCCCCCGGGGGAACACCGGGGAGCTGTTTTTT
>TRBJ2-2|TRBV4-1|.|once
CASSHLPRETGELFF
TGCGCCAGCAGCCACCTACCACGGGAGACCGGGGAGCTGTTTTTT
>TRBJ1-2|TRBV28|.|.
CASSLRGLDYGYTF
TGTGCCAGCAGTTTGCGGGGGTTGGACTATGGCTACACCTTC
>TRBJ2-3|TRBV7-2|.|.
CASSLDRVAHTDTQYF
TGTGCCAGCAGCTTAGACAGGGTCGCACACACAGATACGCAGTATTTT